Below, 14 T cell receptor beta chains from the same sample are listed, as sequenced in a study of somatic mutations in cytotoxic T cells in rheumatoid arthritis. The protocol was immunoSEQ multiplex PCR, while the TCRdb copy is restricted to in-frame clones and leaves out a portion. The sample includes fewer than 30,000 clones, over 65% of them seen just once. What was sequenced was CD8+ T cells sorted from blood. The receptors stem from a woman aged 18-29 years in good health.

The DNA for the CDR3 is TGCGCCAGCAGCCAAGTAGCCGCGCCGAGCTCCTACGAGCAGTACTTC. Amino acid sequence: CASSQVAAPSSYEQYF. This rearrangement joins TRBV4-1 to TRBJ2-7; D not resolved. Trimming cost V 1 base and J 0 bases, with 13 bases left between them. The length of the CDR3 is 16 residues. Germline-derived CDR1 and CDR2 are MGHRA and YSYEKL.

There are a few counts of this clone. Here the CDR3 DNA reads TGTGCCTGCTATGGCTACACCTTC. This encodes CACYGYTF. This chain uses TRBV30 with TRBJ1-2; D unresolved. CDR3 length: 8 amino acids. Germline V gene data show CDR1 as GTSNPN and CDR2 as SVGIG (reference sequence). Trimming stripped 6 bases from V and 4 bases from J, with 0 bases between.

CDR3 DNA: TGTGCCAGCAGTTACGGGGTGAACAATGAGCAGTTCTTC. Translation: CASSYGVNNEQFF. The V call is TRBV6-6, the J call TRBJ2-1; the D is unclear. The V end was cut by 2 bases, the J end by 5 bases, with 7 bases between. The CDR3 has 13 amino acids. The germline CDR1 and CDR2 sequences are MNHNY and SVGAGI (reference sequence).

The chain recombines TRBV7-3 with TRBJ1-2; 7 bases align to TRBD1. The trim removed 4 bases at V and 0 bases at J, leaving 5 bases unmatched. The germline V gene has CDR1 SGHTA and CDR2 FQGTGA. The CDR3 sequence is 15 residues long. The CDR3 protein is CASSSGTDANYGYTF. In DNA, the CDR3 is TGTGCCAGCAGCTCCGGGACAGACGCTAACTATGGCTACACCTTC. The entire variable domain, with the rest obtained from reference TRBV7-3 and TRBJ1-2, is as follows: GAGVSQTPSNKVTEKGKYVELRCDPISGHTALYWYRQSLGQGPEFLIYFQGTGAADDSGLPNDRFFAVRPEGSVSTLKIQRTERGDSAVYLCASSSGTDANYGYTFGSGTRLTVV.

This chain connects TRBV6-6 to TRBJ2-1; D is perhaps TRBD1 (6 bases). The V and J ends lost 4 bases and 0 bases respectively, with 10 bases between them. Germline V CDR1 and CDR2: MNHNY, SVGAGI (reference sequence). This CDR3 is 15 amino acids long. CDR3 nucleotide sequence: TGTGCCAGCAGTTGGACGGACAGCTCCTACAATGAGCAGTTCTTC. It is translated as CASSWTDSSYNEQFF.

In DNA, the CDR3 is TGTGCCAGCAGTTCTGTAGGGGGGCCGGAGGAGCAGTACTTC. Protein product: CASSSVGGPEEQYF. V gene TRBV27 combines with J gene TRBJ2-7; D possibly uses TRBD1 or TRBD2 (6 bases each). Germline V gives CDR1 MNHEY, CDR2 SMNVEV (reference sequence). CDR3 length: 14 residues. The V and J ends lost 4 bases and 7 bases respectively, with 17 bases between them.

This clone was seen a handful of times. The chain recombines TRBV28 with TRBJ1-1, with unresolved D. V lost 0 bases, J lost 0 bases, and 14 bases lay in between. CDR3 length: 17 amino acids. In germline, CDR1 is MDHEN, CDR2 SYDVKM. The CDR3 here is CASSLWLGLHMNTEAFF. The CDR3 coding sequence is TGTGCCAGCAGTTTATGGCTTGGTCTTCACATGAACACTGAAGCTTTCTTT.

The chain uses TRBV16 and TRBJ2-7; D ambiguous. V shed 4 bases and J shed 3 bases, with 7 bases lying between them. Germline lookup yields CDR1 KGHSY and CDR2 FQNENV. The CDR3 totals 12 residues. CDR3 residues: CASSPTLYEQYF. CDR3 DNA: TGTGCCAGCAGCCCTACCCTCTACGAGCAGTACTTC.

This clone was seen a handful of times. The CDR3 sequence is CASSKGQLNTEAFF. CDR3 sequence (DNA): TGTGCCAGCAGCAAGGGACAATTGAACACTGAAGCTTTCTTT. The gene calls are TRBV7-6 and TRBJ1-1; perhaps TRBD1 as D (6 bases). Trimming stripped 5 bases from V and 0 bases from J, with 10 bases between. There are 14 residues in the CDR3. The germline gives CDR1 SGHVS, CDR2 FNYEAQ.

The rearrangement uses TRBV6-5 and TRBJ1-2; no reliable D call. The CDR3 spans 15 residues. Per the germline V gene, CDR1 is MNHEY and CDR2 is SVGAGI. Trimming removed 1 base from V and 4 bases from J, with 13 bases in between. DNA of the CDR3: TGTGCCAGCAGTTACTATCCGGGCAGCATCTATGGCTACACCTTC. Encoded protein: CASSYYPGSIYGYTF.

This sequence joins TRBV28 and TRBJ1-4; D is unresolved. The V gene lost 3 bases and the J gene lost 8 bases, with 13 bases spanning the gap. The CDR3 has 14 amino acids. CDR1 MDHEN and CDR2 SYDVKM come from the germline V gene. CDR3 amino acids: CASSFMTPPEKLFF. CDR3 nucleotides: TGTGCCAGCAGTTTTATGACCCCGCCGGAAAAACTGTTTTTT.

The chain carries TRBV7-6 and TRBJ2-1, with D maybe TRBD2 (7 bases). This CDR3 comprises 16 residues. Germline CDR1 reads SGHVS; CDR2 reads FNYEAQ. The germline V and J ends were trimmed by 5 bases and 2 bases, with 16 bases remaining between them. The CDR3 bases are TGTGCCAGCAGCCCAGCGGGACACTCGGCCTACAATGAGCAGTTCTTC. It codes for CASSPAGHSAYNEQFF.

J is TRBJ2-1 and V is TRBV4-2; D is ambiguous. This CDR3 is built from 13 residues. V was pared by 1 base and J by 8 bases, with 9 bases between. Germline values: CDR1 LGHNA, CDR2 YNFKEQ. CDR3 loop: CASSQAGLYEQFF. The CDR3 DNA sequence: TGTGCCAGCAGCCAAGCCGGTCTATATGAGCAGTTCTTC.

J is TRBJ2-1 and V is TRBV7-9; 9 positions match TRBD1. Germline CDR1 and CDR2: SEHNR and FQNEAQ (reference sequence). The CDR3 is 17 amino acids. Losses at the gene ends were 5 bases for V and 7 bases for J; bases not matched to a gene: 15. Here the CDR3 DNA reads TGTGCCAGCAGCCCCGCGCCGGGACAGGGAAGGGTGAATGAGCAGTTCTTC. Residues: CASSPAPGQGRVNEQFF.